The 10 T cell receptor beta chains listed next were all sequenced from one sample in a study of T cell responses to AZD1222 COVID-19 vaccine. Data came from immunoSEQ multiplex PCR; TCRdb stores just in-frame clones and leaves some out. This sample has about 170,000 clones; 90% occur once, and the top ten carry about 1.4%. Sequenced here: peripheral blood, sampled on day 0 of AZD1222 vaccination. The origin of the receptors is an adult in good health.

V is TRBV11-3 and J is TRBJ2-1, with 8 nucleotides matching TRBD2. Per germline, CDR1 SGHNT and CDR2 YENEEA. The CDR3 spans 14 residues. The V and J ends lost 6 bases and 4 bases, in that order; junction bases with no gene match: 5. The CDR3 nucleotides read TGTGCCAGCAGTATTAGCGGGGATTACAATGAGCAGTTCTTC. This gives the protein CASSISGDYNEQFF.

The chain recombines TRBV18 with TRBJ1-6; 7 bases match TRBD1. With V trimmed by 6 bases and J by 6 bases, 5 bases remained unmatched. Germline V gene lookup returns CDR1 KGHSH and CDR2 LQKENI. The CDR3 loop spans 14 amino acids. The CDR3 region is CASSRQGSNSPLHF. CDR3 nucleotide sequence: TGTGCCAGCTCTCGACAGGGATCTAATTCACCCCTCCACTTT.

This CDR3 reads CASSIEPAISYNSPLHF. The CDR3 bases are TGTGCCAGTAGTATAGAACCGGCAATCTCCTATAATTCACCCCTCCACTTT. V is TRBV19 and J is TRBJ1-6; no clear D. The CDR3 extends over 17 amino acids. Deletions cut 0 bases from V and 0 bases from J, with 9 bases between. CDR1 is LNHDA, CDR2 SQIVND, per germline (reference sequence). Combining the CDR3 with reference TRBV19 and TRBJ1-6 gives the whole variable domain DGGITQSPKYLFRKEGQNVTLSCEQNLNHDAMYWYRQDPGQGLRLIYYSQIVNDFQKGDIAEGYSVSREKKESFPLTVTSAQKNPTAFYLCASSIEPAISYNSPLHFGNGTRLTVT.

The chain uses TRBV28 and TRBJ1-6; D gene ambiguous. V was trimmed by 7 bases and J by 11 bases, leaving 15 bases between them. The germline V gene encodes CDR1 MDHEN and CDR2 SYDVKM. The CDR3 consists of 13 residues. CDR3 sequence (DNA): TGTGCCAGCAAGCCAACCCCCTCCCCACCCCTCCACTTT. It codes for CASKPTPSPPLHF.

The chain has TRBV5-1 and TRBJ1-1, with TRBD1 matching 7 bases. V lost 0 bases and J lost 4; bases outside the gene matches: 3. The CDR3 loop spans 14 amino acids. Germline V lookup: CDR1 SGHRS, CDR2 YFSETQ. In DNA, the CDR3 is TGCGCCAGCAGCTTGGAGGGGGCCGGCACTGAAGCTTTCTTT. This translates into CASSLEGAGTEAFF.

The V and J genes are TRBV19 and TRBJ1-4; tentatively, D is TRBD1 (6 bases). Germline lookup yields CDR1 LNHDA and CDR2 SQIVND (reference sequence). The CDR3 extends over 16 amino acids. V was cut by 6 bases and J by 0 bases, with 14 bases left in between. The CDR3 sequence: CASSGASGATNEKLFF. The CDR3 nucleotides are TGTGCCAGTAGCGGGGCCTCAGGGGCAACTAATGAAAAACTGTTTTTT.

The V call is TRBV19, the J call TRBJ1-5; D is ambiguous. Trimming pared 3 bases from V and 1 base from J, leaving 7 bases between. The germline V gene encodes CDR1 LNHDA and CDR2 SQIVND (reference sequence). The CDR3 consists of 14 residues. The CDR3 DNA follows: TGTGCCAGTAGTATTGTGTCAAGCAATCAGCCCCAGCATTTT. Its protein is CASSIVSSNQPQHF.

J is TRBJ2-2 and V is TRBV5-1, with D possibly being TRBD1 (6 bases). The V and J ends lost 1 base and 5 bases respectively, with 12 bases between them. Germline V gene sequence: CDR1 SGHRS, CDR2 YFSETQ. The CDR3 length is 15 residues. CDR3 sequence (DNA): TGCGCCAGCAGCTTGCTCCAGGGGATGACCGGGGAGCTGTTTTTT. Its protein is CASSLLQGMTGELFF.

V usage is TRBV28 and J usage is TRBJ1-6; no reliable D call. The germline gives CDR1 MDHEN, CDR2 SYDVKM. The CDR3 is 18 amino acids. With 3 bases removed from V and 2 bases from J, the gap between germline ends came to 17 bases. The CDR3 nucleotides read TGTGCCAGCAGTTTTAGGTCCGCCGCTCATCCCTATAATTCACCCCTCCACTTT. Translated: CASSFRSAAHPYNSPLHF.

The V call is TRBV2, the J call TRBJ2-1, with 8 bases lining up with TRBD2. CDR1 and CDR2 from the germline V gene are SNHLY and FYNNEI. This CDR3 region has 13 residues. V was clipped by 4 bases and J by 8 bases; unmatched bases: 4. The chain's CDR3 is CASSVWRGDEQFF. The CDR3 DNA reads as TGTGCCAGCAGTGTTTGGCGGGGGGATGAGCAGTTCTTC.